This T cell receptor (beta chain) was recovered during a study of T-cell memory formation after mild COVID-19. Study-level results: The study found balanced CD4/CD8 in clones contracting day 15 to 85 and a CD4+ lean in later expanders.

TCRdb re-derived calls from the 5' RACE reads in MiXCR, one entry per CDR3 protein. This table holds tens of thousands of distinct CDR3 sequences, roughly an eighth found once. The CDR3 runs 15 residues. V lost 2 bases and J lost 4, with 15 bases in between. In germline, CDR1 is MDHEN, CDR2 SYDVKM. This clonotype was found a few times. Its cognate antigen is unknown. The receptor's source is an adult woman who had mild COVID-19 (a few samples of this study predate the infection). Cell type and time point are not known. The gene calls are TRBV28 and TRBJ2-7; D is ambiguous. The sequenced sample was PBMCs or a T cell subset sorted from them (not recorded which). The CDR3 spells CASSLRDRTLYEQYF. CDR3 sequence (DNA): TGTGCCAGCAGTTTACGCGACCGCACTTTGTACGAGCAGTACTTC.